Following are 9 T cell receptor beta chains from one sample sequenced in a study of T cells in Graves' hyperthyroidism and ophthalmopathy. Amplification targeted TCR beta CDR3 regions from RNA transcripts. The HTBI primer set was used in a first-round RT-PCR of the TCR CDR3. In TCRdb, the multiplex PCR reads were re-called with MiXCR into one record per CDR3 protein. The sample includes 500,000 or so distinct CDR3 sequences, 17% of them seen just once. The material sequenced was blood. The receptor source for this set is a woman between 18 and 30 years old with Graves' ophthalmopathy.

The rearrangement uses TRBV6-1 and TRBJ2-1; D is unresolved. This CDR3 is built from 13 residues. Germline V gene data show CDR1 as MNHNS and CDR2 as SASEGT. V was shortened by 8 bases and J by 2 bases, with 10 bases between the two germline ends. CDR3 nucleotides: TGTGCCAGCTTGTCCCCAACCTACAATGAGCAGTTCTTC. It is translated as CASLSPTYNEQFF.

There are many counts of this clonotype. This chain connects TRBV6-1 to TRBJ1-1, with no clear D. The V gene lost 3 bases and the J gene lost 0 bases, with 11 bases spanning the gap. CDR1 and CDR2 from the germline V gene are MNHNS and SASEGT. There are 15 residues in the CDR3. DNA for the CDR3: TGTGCCAGCAGTGAGACACTCACGATGAACACTGAAGCTTTCTTT. This translates into CASSETLTMNTEAFF.

The sample holds many counts of this clonotype. The chain uses TRBV12-3 or TRBV12-4 and TRBJ1-1; D is ambiguous. V was shortened by 3 bases and J by 4 bases, with 12 bases between the two germline ends. This CDR3 has 14 residues. In DNA, the CDR3 is TGTGCCAGCAGTTTTGGGAGACGGACCACTGAAGCTTTCTTT. Protein: CASSFGRRTTEAFF.

This clonotype has a handful of counts. For the CDR3, the DNA is TGTGCCAGCAGTGAATACGGGACAGGGGGCGCGAAGACCCAGTACTTC. It specifies CASSEYGTGGAKTQYF. The chain couples TRBV2 to TRBJ2-5, with 12 bases identical to TRBD1. V dropped 2 bases and J dropped 6; count of bases not matched to a gene: 7. This CDR3 contains 16 residues. Germline V gives CDR1 SNHLY, CDR2 FYNNEI.

This clonotype occurred many times. This rearrangement joins TRBV29-1 to TRBJ1-1, with 7 bases fitting TRBD1. The germline V gene encodes CDR1 SQVTM and CDR2 ANQGSEA. This CDR3 has 12 amino acids. J was trimmed by 11 bases and V by 0 bases; bases with no gene match: 6. CDR3 nucleotides: TGCAGCGTTGAAGATCTACAGGGGAGGGCTTTCTTT. Translated: CSVEDLQGRAFF.

A note on this clonotype: A clone one base away is much larger, so this may be a read error. CDR3 sequence reads: CSVVREGEDLNTEAFF. The CDR3 DNA is TGCAGCGTTGTGCGTGAGGGAGAGGACTTGAACACTGAAGCTTTCTTT. The chain links TRBV29-1 to TRBJ1-1; D is uncertain. Between the trimmed V and J ends, which lost 4 bases and 0 bases, there was a span of 18 bases. The CDR3 spans 16 residues. The V gene's germline CDR1 is SQVTM and CDR2 ANQGSEA.

This sequence joins TRBV18 and TRBJ1-3; D is ambiguous. Germline loops: CDR1 KGHSH, CDR2 LQKENI. Trimming stripped 3 bases from V and 0 bases from J, with 15 bases between. The CDR3 runs to 17 residues. CDR3 in amino acids: CASSPTRSGVSGNTIYF. CDR3 bases: TGTGCCAGCTCACCTACTCGAAGCGGGGTCTCTGGAAACACCATATATTTT. The full variable domain, rest sourced from reference TRBV18 and TRBJ1-3, is NAGVMQNPRHLVRRRGQEARLRCSPMKGHSHVYWYRQLPEEGLKFMVYLQKENIIDESGMPKERFSAEFPKEGPSILRIQQVVRGDSAAYFCASSPTRSGVSGNTIYFGEGSWLTVV.

The rearrangement links TRBV6-5 to TRBJ1-3, with TRBD1 matching 7 bases. The CDR3 has 18 residues. The V segment lost 2 bases and the J segment 0 bases; nucleotides outside the gene matches: 10. CDR1 and CDR2 (germline): MNHEY, SVGAGI. The CDR3 here is CASSYGRRDSDSGNTIYF. The CDR3 coding sequence is TGTGCCAGCAGTTACGGTCGGAGGGACAGCGACTCTGGAAACACCATATATTTT.

This clonotype has at least ten counts. V is TRBV6-1 and J is TRBJ1-1; D gene unclear. Germline lookup yields CDR1 MNHNS and CDR2 SASEGT. This CDR3 is built from 14 residues. V was pared by 5 bases and J by 1 base, with 11 bases between. The CDR3 region has the DNA TGTGCCAGCAGTTTGAACGACCGGAACACTGAAGCTTTCTTT. Residues: CASSLNDRNTEAFF.